This T cell receptor beta chain was identified during a study of spatial heterogeneity in lung cancer (dated by TCRdb to about 2019). For context, the study as a whole: Beta-chain transcripts were consistently detected in greater numbers than alpha-chain transcripts, which likely reflects a higher abundance of beta-chain transcripts. TCR alpha and beta repertoires were quantitatively compared across multiple tumor regions, matched nontumor lung and blood in non-small cell lung cancer. In the raw uncorrected reads, each unique combination of TCR and UMI appeared on average more than ten times. At surgery, both alpha and beta chains were TCR-sequenced in about 200 tumor regions, some 64 matched nontumor lung samples and some 56 PBMC samples. The study linked features of the TCR repertoire to counts of nonsynonymous mutations, which were determined by whole-exome sequencing of tumor tissue. In tumor regions, TCR transcript counts showed a strong correlation with a T cell transcriptional module score from matched bulk RNA-seq. Broader findings and caveats from the paper: Estimated TCR-seq coverage of tumor T cells was only around 7.2% for alpha chains and roughly 13% for beta chains. Additional single-cell paired TCR alpha and beta sequencing was considered necessary to confirm, at a functional level, the hypothesis that regional TCRs recognize regional mutations. Counts of ubiquitous and regional expanded TCRs correlated with counts of ubiquitous and regional nonsynonymous mutations, respectively. The tumor nonsynonymous mutation count correlated with the number of expanded alpha and beta TCRs within the tumor.

Between the V and J ends, shortened by 8 bases and 4 bases respectively, the junction contains 9 bases. Taken from the germline V gene (reference sequence), the CDR1 and CDR2 loops are MNHEY and SMNVEV. Reading from cysteine to phenylalanine, the CDR3 counts 12 amino acids. Only CDR3 DNA is held: 36 bases, read in frame from base 1. The library was made by 5' RACE. For sequencing, a NextSeq 500 was employed. In the TCR library protocol, a unique molecular identifier was attached to each TCR cDNA molecule so that PCR and sequencing errors could be corrected. The paper's processing steps were these. TCR identification, UMI-based error correction and CDR3 extraction were performed with Decombinator tools. Expanded TCRs were defined as those above a frequency of 2 per 1,000, corresponding to the top 1% of the tumor frequency distribution. Expanded tumor TCRs were classed as regional if statistically deemed absent (corrected P<0.05) from at least one tumor region, otherwise ubiquitous. Each repertoire was subsampled 100 times to 5,000 TCRs, after which Renyi diversity was computed with the R vegan package. CDR3 similarity networks were constructed using string-kernel similarity of amino acid triplets, with links drawn between CDR3s whose pairwise similarity was above 0.82. TCRdb applied fastp at Q25 and MiXCR to the public reads, then kept only in-frame beta chains. Rows with one shared CDR3 protein collapse into an entry with the most common genes and DNA. These V and J calls are TCRdb output, not the study's own analysis. The sample table holds about 6,900 distinct CDR3 sequences, of which around 11% were seen once. 22% of the sample lies in the top ten.

Within its sample, this clonotype is medium-sized (0.01 to 0.1%). Its recognized antigen is unknown. Base qualities are not at hand, and no much larger clone is one base apart. Explained via the paper, the time point label denotes: sample taken at primary tumor resection. The donors were some 76 patients from the lung TRACERx cohort who had early-stage, untreated non-small cell lung cancer. Whole RNA extracted from tumor and nontumor lung tissue, or from cryopreserved PBMC samples, was used for TCR sequencing without cell sorting. Only patients for whom sufficient RNA was available from at least two tumor regions were selected for TCR sequencing. A lung pathologist reviewed the tumor and adjacent nontumor lung specimens before the specimens were selected.

Sample: lung tumor tissue, taken at surgery. The sequence is built from TRBV27 and TRBJ2-1, and perhaps TRBD2 as D gene, on 5 matching bases. This TCR came from a male donor with early-stage non-small cell lung cancer. The CDR3 amino acid sequence is: CASRTEYNEQFF. Here is the DNA: TGTGCCAGCCGGACTGAGTACAATGAGCAGTTCTTC.